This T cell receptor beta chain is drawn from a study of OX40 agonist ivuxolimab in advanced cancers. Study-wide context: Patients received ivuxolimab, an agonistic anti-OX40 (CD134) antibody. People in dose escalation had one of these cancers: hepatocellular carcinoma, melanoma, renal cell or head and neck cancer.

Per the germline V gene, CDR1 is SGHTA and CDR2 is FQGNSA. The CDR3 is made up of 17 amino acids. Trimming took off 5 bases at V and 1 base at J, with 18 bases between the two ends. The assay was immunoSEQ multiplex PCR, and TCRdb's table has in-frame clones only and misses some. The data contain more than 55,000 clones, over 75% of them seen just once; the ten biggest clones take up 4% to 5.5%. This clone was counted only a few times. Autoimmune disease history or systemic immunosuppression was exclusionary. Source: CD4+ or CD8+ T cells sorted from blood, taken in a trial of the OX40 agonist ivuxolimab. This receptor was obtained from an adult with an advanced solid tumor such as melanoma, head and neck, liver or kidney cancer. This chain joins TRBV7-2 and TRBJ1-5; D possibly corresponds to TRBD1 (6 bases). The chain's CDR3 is CASSPQRTVRSNQPQHF. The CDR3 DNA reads TGTGCCAGCAGCCCGCAAAGGACAGTCAGGAGCAATCAGCCCCAGCATTTT.